This TCR beta chain was recovered during a study of cytomegalovirus exposure and HLA in healthy donors. Overall study findings and caveats: When the data were analyzed later, several of the most significant clusters appeared to be linked to common viral pathogens. In an earlier analysis, most TCR beta V segments were productive about 87% or about 30% of the time. Most TCR sequences showed up rarely, but some public TCRs showed up in many donors. By a later analysis, the bulk of CMV-associated TCR beta chains appeared HLA-restricted.

As for this clone: Antigen specificity is unknown.

The PCR used 60 Vbeta and 13 Jbeta primers. Using immunoSEQ multiplex PCR, the repertoire was profiled, and TCRdb retains in-frame clones only, with some absent. This sample carries some 150,000 clones, roughly 77% of them seen once, and the ten largest clones take about 4%. This CDR3 is 14 amino acids long. V shed 4 bases and J shed 5 bases, with 12 bases lying between them. The germline V gene encodes CDR1 SNHLY and CDR2 FYNNEI. Sequencing was carried out using PBMCs. This clonotype was sampled from a human donor in good health. The chain recombines TRBV2 with TRBJ1-5; no reliable D call. Here the CDR3 DNA reads TGTGCCAGCAGTGCTCAGGCGGGATATCAGCCCCAGCATTTT. It translates to CASSAQAGYQPQHF.